This entry features one TCR beta chain sequence. Here immunoSEQ multiplex PCR was the method, and the copy in TCRdb shows in-frame clones only, minus some. The sample has about 47,000 clones, about 91% seen once. The entry originates in a study of T cell changes during pregnancy in multiple sclerosis. This CDR3 contains 14 residues. Trimming shortened V by 0 bases and J by 1 base, and 7 bases separated the two germline ends. Germline V gene data show CDR1 as SGHDT and CDR2 as YYEEEE. V usage is TRBV5-6 and J usage is TRBJ1-1, with no clear D. The sample consisted of peripheral blood, taken in the third trimester of pregnancy. The origin of this receptor is a female donor with multiple sclerosis, enrolled in a pregnancy study. CDR3 region: CASSLGARNTEAFF. CDR3 nucleotide sequence: TGTGCCAGCAGCTTGGGGGCGCGGAACACTGAAGCTTTCTTT. The full variable domain, in which reference TRBV5-6 and TRBJ1-1 provide the parts outside the CDR3, is DAGVTQSPTHLIKTRGQQVTLRCSPKSGHDTVSWYQQALGQGPQFIFQYYEEEERQRGNFPDRFSGHQFPNYSSELNVNALLLGDSALYLCASSLGARNTEAFFGQGTRLTVV.